What follows are 23 T cell receptor beta chains derived from one specimen sequenced in a study of cytomegalovirus exposure and HLA in healthy donors. Repertoires were generated with immunoSEQ multiplex PCR, while TCRdb's copy carries only in-frame clones and drops some. The data show some 76,000 clones, less than 95% seen once. Sequenced: PBMCs. All receptors come from a woman younger than 35 in good health and CMV-seronegative.

The chain links TRBV4-1 to TRBJ2-1; D remains unclear. CDR3 length equals 17 residues. V dropped 3 bases and J dropped 8 bases, with 23 bases sitting between them. Germline V gives CDR1 MGHRA, CDR2 YSYEKL. The CDR3: CASSHPAGSIQFDEQFF. The CDR3 DNA reads as TGCGCCAGCAGCCACCCGGCAGGCAGCATACAGTTCGATGAGCAGTTCTTC.

This chain joins TRBV11-2 and TRBJ2-1, with 8 bases fitting TRBD2. This CDR3 region has 13 residues. Per the germline V gene, CDR1 is SGHAT and CDR2 is FQNNGV. The junction had 11 bases not matched to a gene; V was cut back by 3 bases and J by 16 bases. CDR3 sequence (DNA): TGTGCCAGCAGCTTTTTCGGGGGGGCGCATAAATTCTTC. Amino acid sequence: CASSFFGGAHKFF.

The V call is TRBV23-1, the J call TRBJ2-1; D uncertain. TRBV23-1 qualifies as an ORF whose function is uncertain. V was clipped by 8 bases and J by 6 bases, with 8 bases between them. This CDR3 is built from 11 residues. The CDR3 reads CASFPFNEQFF. The CDR3 DNA reads TGCGCCAGCTTCCCCTTCAATGAGCAGTTCTTC.

Here the CDR3 DNA reads TGTGCCAGTAGGGGGACAGCGCTTAATTCACCCCTCCACTTT. It encodes CASRGTALNSPLHF. The V and J genes are TRBV19 and TRBJ1-6; TRBD1 matches 7 bases. V was pared by 6 bases and J by 6 bases, with 5 bases of the junction left unmatched. Per the germline V gene, CDR1 is LNHDA and CDR2 is SQIVND (reference sequence). The CDR3 is made up of 14 amino acids. Drawing the rest from reference TRBV19 and TRBJ1-6, the complete variable domain is DGGITQSPKYLFRKEGQNVTLSCEQNLNHDAMYWYRQDPGQGLRLIYYSQIVNDFQKGDIAEGYSVSREKKESFPLTVTSAQKNPTAFYLCASRGTALNSPLHFGNGTRLTVT.

The J gene is TRBJ2-2, the V gene TRBV27; D gene unclear. CDR1 is MNHEY, CDR2 SMNVEV, per germline (reference sequence). The CDR3 loop spans 14 amino acids. Trimming pared 4 bases from V and 0 bases from J, leaving 6 bases between. For the CDR3, the DNA is TGTGCCAGCAGTTCCAGAACGAACACCGGGGAGCTGTTTTTT. Translating gives CASSSRTNTGELFF.

This clone has just a few counts. The chain has TRBV10-3 and TRBJ2-2; 9 positions agree with TRBD2. Germline V gene lookup returns CDR1 ENHRY and CDR2 SYGVKD. This CDR3 is 14 amino acids long. Germline trimming cut 8 bases from V and 4 bases from J; bases unmatched to any gene: 5. CDR3 DNA sequence: TGTGCCATCGGGGTAGCGGGAGTCACCGGGGAGCTGTTTTTT. This encodes CAIGVAGVTGELFF.

V is TRBV2 and J is TRBJ1-2, with 7 nucleotides matching TRBD1. J gave up 2 bases and V 4 bases, and 7 bases lay outside the gene matches. This CDR3 is built from 15 residues. Germline assignment: CDR1 SNHLY and CDR2 FYNNEI. The CDR3 sequence is CASSVGGRGNYGYTF. The DNA of the CDR3 is TGTGCCAGCAGTGTTGGCGGCAGGGGGAACTATGGCTACACCTTC.

The CDR3 DNA reads TGTGCCAGCAGTGAAGTCCGGGGACTCACAGATACGCAGTATTTT. As protein: CASSEVRGLTDTQYF. The chain carries TRBV2 and TRBJ2-3; possible D gene TRBD2, 6 bases. V was pared by 1 base and J by 2 bases, with 10 bases between. The CDR3 spans 15 residues. CDR1 and CDR2 from the germline V gene are SNHLY and FYNNEI.

The chain joins TRBV27 to TRBJ1-6; possibly TRBD1 for D (5 bases). The germline V and J ends were trimmed by 3 bases and 9 bases, with 12 bases remaining between them. The CDR3 length is 14 residues. Germline CDR1 reads MNHEY; CDR2 reads SMNVEV (reference sequence). CDR3 coding DNA: TGTGCCAGCAGTTTGGCAGGGACTACTTCACCCCTCCACTTT. Translation: CASSLAGTTSPLHF.

This chain uses TRBV19 with TRBJ1-2, with a possible D match to TRBD1 (6 bases). The V and J ends lost 8 bases and 6 bases respectively, with 10 bases between them. The CDR3 length is 11 residues. Germline V gene lookup returns CDR1 LNHDA and CDR2 SQIVND (reference sequence). CDR3 amino acids: CASGDIHGYTF. CDR3 DNA: TGTGCCAGTGGGGACATTCATGGCTACACCTTC.

V gene TRBV11-2 combines with J gene TRBJ2-7, with 7 bases aligning to TRBD2. Germline V gives CDR1 SGHAT, CDR2 FQNNGV. Unmatched junction bases numbered 8, after V lost 6 bases and J lost 0 bases. The CDR3 extends over 15 amino acids. This chain's CDR3 is CASRQASGISYEQYF. The CDR3 coding sequence is TGTGCCAGCAGGCAAGCTAGCGGAATCTCCTACGAGCAGTACTTC.

V usage is TRBV9 and J usage is TRBJ2-7, with a tentative D call TRBD1 (5 bases). The CDR3 totals 15 residues. The ends were cut back, 4 bases at V and 4 bases at J, with 18 bases in the middle. The germline V gene encodes CDR1 SGDLS and CDR2 YYNGEE. Here the CDR3 DNA reads TGTGCCAGCAGCCCCGCTTCGGGCAGGGTATACGAGCAGTACTTC. It is translated as CASSPASGRVYEQYF. Full variable domain (remainder filled in from reference TRBV9 and TRBJ2-7): DSGVTQTPKHLITATGQRVTLRCSPRSGDLSVYWYQQSLDQGLQFLIQYYNGEERAKGNILERFSAQQFPDLHSELNLSSLELGDSALYFCASSPASGRVYEQYFGPGTRLTVT.

This chain uses TRBV7-9 with TRBJ2-7, with TRBD1 identical over 8 bases. Germline V gene sequence: CDR1 SEHNR, CDR2 FQNEAQ (reference sequence). Trimming took 5 bases from V and 0 from J; bases not matched to a gene: 0. The CDR3 loop spans 13 amino acids. The DNA of the CDR3 is TGTGCCAGCAGCGACAGGGGCTCCTACGAGCAGTACTTC. This gives the protein CASSDRGSYEQYF.

The chain combines TRBV6-4 with TRBJ1-2, with no clear D. From germline, CDR1 is MRHNA and CDR2 SNTAGT. V lost 4 bases to trimming and J lost 0 bases, with 15 bases between them. This CDR3 comprises 16 residues. The CDR3 is CASSVLTTAANYGYTF. Written as DNA, the CDR3 is TGTGCCAGCAGTGTCCTTACGACTGCAGCTAACTATGGCTACACCTTC.

The chain carries TRBV6-5 and TRBJ1-1, with 8 bases identical to TRBD1. The CDR3 runs 13 residues. V lost 6 bases and J lost 4; bases outside the gene matches: 4. Germline CDR1 and CDR2: MNHEY and SVGAGI. This CDR3 reads CASRDTGGTEAFF. DNA of the CDR3: TGTGCCAGCAGAGATACAGGGGGCACTGAAGCTTTCTTT.

The chain links TRBV4-1 to TRBJ2-3, with 8 bases identical to TRBD2. Germline V CDR1 and CDR2: MGHRA, YSYEKL. V was pared by 2 bases and J by 2 bases, with 9 bases of the junction left unmatched. The CDR3 extends over 17 amino acids. DNA of the CDR3: TGCGCCAGCAGCCAACATCGGAGCGGGGGAGACACAGATACGCAGTATTTT. Translation gives CASSQHRSGGDTDTQYF.

The chain joins TRBV27 to TRBJ1-1; maybe TRBD1 (6 bases). Trimming removed 6 bases at V and 5 bases at J, with 16 bases between. This CDR3 has 14 residues. Germline V gene lookup returns CDR1 MNHEY and CDR2 SMNVEV (reference sequence). The CDR3 reads CASRLTQGFTEAFF. The CDR3, as DNA: TGTGCCAGCAGGCTCACACAGGGTTTTACTGAAGCTTTCTTT.

The rearrangement uses TRBV7-6 and TRBJ1-2; D uncertain. The CDR3 runs 14 residues. Trimming left V 5 bases short and J 1 base short, with 11 bases between. Germline-derived CDR1 and CDR2 are SGHVS and FNYEAQ. CDR3 coding DNA: TGTGCCAGCAGCCCCGGGGAGGGTAACTATGGCTACACCTTC. Translation gives CASSPGEGNYGYTF.

The chain is built from TRBV6-5 and TRBJ1-4; D is perhaps TRBD1 (5 bases). The CDR3 is 12 amino acids. Germline CDR1 MNHEY, CDR2 SVGAGI. Trimming left V 2 bases short and J 8 bases short, with 6 bases between. The CDR3 loop is CASSYDSEKLFF. CDR3 nucleotides: TGTGCCAGCAGTTACGACAGCGAAAAACTGTTTTTT.

This sequence joins TRBV4-1 and TRBJ2-7; 7 bases agree with TRBD1. The germline CDR1 and CDR2 sequences are MGHRA and YSYEKL. V was pared by 2 bases and J by 3 bases, with 4 bases of the junction left unmatched. The CDR3 runs to 14 residues. The CDR3 nucleotides are TGCGCCAGCAGCCAAAGACAGGGTTTCTACGAGCAGTACTTC. Translation gives CASSQRQGFYEQYF.

The CDR3 region is CASSQLAGSYNEQFF. DNA for the CDR3: TGTGCCAGCAGTCAACTAGCGGGAAGCTACAATGAGCAGTTCTTC. The chain recombines TRBV6-6 with TRBJ2-1; 10 bases agree with TRBD2. With V trimmed by 5 bases and J by 3 bases, 4 bases remained unmatched. The CDR3 has 15 residues. Germline V gene sequence: CDR1 MNHNY, CDR2 SVGAGI (reference sequence).

The chain carries TRBV9 and TRBJ1-1; D not certain. Germline CDR1 SGDLS, CDR2 YYNGEE. V dropped 1 base and J dropped 3 bases, with 7 bases sitting between them. The CDR3 is 13 amino acids. In nucleotides, the CDR3 is TGTGCCAGCAGCGTACGACTTTACACTGAAGCTTTCTTT. The encoded protein is CASSVRLYTEAFF.

The chain employs TRBV7-8 and TRBJ1-5; 8 bases line up with TRBD1. CDR3 length: 14 residues. V shed 4 bases and J 6 bases; nucleotides not matched to a gene: 5. Germline lookup yields CDR1 SGHVS and CDR2 FQNEAQ. CDR3 nucleotide sequence: TGTGCCAGCAGCTCATCAGGGGGCGGTCAGCCCCAGCATTTT. Translation gives CASSSSGGGQPQHF.